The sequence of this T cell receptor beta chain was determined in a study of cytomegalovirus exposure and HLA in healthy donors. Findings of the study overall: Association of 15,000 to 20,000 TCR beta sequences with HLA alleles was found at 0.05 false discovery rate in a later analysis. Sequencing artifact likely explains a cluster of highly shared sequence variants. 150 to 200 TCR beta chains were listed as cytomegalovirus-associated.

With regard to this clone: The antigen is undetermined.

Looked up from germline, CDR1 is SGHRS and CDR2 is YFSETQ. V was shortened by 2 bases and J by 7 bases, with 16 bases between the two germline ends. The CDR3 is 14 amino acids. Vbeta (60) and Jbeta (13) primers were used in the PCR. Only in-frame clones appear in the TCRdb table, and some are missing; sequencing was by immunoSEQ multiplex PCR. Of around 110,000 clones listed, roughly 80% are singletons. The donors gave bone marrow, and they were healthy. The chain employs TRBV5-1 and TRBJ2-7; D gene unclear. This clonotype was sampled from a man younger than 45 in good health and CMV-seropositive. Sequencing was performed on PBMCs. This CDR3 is CASSLMDPSREQYV. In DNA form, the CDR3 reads TGCGCCAGCAGCTTAATGGACCCCTCGCGGGAGCAGTACGTC.